This T cell receptor (beta chain) was recovered during a study of T cell responses to AZD1222 COVID-19 vaccine. As for the study in general: Pooling of second doses given at about 4 or about 12 weeks was done. Overall study results and limits: Spike-specific TCR breadth and depth both grew after two AZD1222 doses. It was only a handful of AZD1222 recipients who were seropositive at baseline. Mostly white British, mostly female donors; authors suggested clonal diversity may be underestimated.

Data came from immunoSEQ multiplex PCR; TCRdb stores just in-frame clones and leaves some out. Of 94,000 or so clones in the sample, roughly nine tenths were seen once. The CDR3 is made up of 16 amino acids. Trimming cost V 2 bases and J 0 bases, with 10 bases left between them. Germline V gives CDR1 MNHEY, CDR2 SVGAGI. About this clone itself: Its specificity is unknown.

This clonotype was sampled from an adult in good health. The source material was peripheral blood, sampled on day 0 of AZD1222 vaccination. The chain has TRBV6-5 and TRBJ1-4; the D is unclear. The CDR3 DNA sequence: TGTGCCAGCAGTTACGCGCACCCTGCAACTAATGAAAAACTGTTTTTT. Protein sequence: CASSYAHPATNEKLFF.